This T cell receptor beta chain was recorded in a study of early T cells in non-severe SARS-CoV-2 infection. This CDR3 has 13 amino acids. Trimming took 1 base from V and 5 from J, leaving 6 bases between them. CDR1 and CDR2 from the germline V gene are SGHAT and FQNNGV. From the 5' RACE reads, TCRdb called clonotypes with MiXCR, one entry per CDR3 protein. The sample has under 85,000 distinct CDR3 sequences; 11% to 15% are singletons. Findings and limits, study-wide: The matching step, a VDJdb search, favored anti-spike CD8 responses and missed private and CD4 specificities.

This clonotype has ten or more counts. The antigen remains unidentified. Source material: whole blood. This clonotype was sampled from an adult who was a healthcare worker with PCR-confirmed SARS-CoV-2 infection or an uninfected control (not recorded which). This chain links TRBV11-2 with TRBJ2-1; no clear D gene. Here the CDR3 DNA reads TGTGCCAGCAGCTTAGTCCGGAACAATGAGCAGTTCTTC. Translating it yields CASSLVRNNEQFF.